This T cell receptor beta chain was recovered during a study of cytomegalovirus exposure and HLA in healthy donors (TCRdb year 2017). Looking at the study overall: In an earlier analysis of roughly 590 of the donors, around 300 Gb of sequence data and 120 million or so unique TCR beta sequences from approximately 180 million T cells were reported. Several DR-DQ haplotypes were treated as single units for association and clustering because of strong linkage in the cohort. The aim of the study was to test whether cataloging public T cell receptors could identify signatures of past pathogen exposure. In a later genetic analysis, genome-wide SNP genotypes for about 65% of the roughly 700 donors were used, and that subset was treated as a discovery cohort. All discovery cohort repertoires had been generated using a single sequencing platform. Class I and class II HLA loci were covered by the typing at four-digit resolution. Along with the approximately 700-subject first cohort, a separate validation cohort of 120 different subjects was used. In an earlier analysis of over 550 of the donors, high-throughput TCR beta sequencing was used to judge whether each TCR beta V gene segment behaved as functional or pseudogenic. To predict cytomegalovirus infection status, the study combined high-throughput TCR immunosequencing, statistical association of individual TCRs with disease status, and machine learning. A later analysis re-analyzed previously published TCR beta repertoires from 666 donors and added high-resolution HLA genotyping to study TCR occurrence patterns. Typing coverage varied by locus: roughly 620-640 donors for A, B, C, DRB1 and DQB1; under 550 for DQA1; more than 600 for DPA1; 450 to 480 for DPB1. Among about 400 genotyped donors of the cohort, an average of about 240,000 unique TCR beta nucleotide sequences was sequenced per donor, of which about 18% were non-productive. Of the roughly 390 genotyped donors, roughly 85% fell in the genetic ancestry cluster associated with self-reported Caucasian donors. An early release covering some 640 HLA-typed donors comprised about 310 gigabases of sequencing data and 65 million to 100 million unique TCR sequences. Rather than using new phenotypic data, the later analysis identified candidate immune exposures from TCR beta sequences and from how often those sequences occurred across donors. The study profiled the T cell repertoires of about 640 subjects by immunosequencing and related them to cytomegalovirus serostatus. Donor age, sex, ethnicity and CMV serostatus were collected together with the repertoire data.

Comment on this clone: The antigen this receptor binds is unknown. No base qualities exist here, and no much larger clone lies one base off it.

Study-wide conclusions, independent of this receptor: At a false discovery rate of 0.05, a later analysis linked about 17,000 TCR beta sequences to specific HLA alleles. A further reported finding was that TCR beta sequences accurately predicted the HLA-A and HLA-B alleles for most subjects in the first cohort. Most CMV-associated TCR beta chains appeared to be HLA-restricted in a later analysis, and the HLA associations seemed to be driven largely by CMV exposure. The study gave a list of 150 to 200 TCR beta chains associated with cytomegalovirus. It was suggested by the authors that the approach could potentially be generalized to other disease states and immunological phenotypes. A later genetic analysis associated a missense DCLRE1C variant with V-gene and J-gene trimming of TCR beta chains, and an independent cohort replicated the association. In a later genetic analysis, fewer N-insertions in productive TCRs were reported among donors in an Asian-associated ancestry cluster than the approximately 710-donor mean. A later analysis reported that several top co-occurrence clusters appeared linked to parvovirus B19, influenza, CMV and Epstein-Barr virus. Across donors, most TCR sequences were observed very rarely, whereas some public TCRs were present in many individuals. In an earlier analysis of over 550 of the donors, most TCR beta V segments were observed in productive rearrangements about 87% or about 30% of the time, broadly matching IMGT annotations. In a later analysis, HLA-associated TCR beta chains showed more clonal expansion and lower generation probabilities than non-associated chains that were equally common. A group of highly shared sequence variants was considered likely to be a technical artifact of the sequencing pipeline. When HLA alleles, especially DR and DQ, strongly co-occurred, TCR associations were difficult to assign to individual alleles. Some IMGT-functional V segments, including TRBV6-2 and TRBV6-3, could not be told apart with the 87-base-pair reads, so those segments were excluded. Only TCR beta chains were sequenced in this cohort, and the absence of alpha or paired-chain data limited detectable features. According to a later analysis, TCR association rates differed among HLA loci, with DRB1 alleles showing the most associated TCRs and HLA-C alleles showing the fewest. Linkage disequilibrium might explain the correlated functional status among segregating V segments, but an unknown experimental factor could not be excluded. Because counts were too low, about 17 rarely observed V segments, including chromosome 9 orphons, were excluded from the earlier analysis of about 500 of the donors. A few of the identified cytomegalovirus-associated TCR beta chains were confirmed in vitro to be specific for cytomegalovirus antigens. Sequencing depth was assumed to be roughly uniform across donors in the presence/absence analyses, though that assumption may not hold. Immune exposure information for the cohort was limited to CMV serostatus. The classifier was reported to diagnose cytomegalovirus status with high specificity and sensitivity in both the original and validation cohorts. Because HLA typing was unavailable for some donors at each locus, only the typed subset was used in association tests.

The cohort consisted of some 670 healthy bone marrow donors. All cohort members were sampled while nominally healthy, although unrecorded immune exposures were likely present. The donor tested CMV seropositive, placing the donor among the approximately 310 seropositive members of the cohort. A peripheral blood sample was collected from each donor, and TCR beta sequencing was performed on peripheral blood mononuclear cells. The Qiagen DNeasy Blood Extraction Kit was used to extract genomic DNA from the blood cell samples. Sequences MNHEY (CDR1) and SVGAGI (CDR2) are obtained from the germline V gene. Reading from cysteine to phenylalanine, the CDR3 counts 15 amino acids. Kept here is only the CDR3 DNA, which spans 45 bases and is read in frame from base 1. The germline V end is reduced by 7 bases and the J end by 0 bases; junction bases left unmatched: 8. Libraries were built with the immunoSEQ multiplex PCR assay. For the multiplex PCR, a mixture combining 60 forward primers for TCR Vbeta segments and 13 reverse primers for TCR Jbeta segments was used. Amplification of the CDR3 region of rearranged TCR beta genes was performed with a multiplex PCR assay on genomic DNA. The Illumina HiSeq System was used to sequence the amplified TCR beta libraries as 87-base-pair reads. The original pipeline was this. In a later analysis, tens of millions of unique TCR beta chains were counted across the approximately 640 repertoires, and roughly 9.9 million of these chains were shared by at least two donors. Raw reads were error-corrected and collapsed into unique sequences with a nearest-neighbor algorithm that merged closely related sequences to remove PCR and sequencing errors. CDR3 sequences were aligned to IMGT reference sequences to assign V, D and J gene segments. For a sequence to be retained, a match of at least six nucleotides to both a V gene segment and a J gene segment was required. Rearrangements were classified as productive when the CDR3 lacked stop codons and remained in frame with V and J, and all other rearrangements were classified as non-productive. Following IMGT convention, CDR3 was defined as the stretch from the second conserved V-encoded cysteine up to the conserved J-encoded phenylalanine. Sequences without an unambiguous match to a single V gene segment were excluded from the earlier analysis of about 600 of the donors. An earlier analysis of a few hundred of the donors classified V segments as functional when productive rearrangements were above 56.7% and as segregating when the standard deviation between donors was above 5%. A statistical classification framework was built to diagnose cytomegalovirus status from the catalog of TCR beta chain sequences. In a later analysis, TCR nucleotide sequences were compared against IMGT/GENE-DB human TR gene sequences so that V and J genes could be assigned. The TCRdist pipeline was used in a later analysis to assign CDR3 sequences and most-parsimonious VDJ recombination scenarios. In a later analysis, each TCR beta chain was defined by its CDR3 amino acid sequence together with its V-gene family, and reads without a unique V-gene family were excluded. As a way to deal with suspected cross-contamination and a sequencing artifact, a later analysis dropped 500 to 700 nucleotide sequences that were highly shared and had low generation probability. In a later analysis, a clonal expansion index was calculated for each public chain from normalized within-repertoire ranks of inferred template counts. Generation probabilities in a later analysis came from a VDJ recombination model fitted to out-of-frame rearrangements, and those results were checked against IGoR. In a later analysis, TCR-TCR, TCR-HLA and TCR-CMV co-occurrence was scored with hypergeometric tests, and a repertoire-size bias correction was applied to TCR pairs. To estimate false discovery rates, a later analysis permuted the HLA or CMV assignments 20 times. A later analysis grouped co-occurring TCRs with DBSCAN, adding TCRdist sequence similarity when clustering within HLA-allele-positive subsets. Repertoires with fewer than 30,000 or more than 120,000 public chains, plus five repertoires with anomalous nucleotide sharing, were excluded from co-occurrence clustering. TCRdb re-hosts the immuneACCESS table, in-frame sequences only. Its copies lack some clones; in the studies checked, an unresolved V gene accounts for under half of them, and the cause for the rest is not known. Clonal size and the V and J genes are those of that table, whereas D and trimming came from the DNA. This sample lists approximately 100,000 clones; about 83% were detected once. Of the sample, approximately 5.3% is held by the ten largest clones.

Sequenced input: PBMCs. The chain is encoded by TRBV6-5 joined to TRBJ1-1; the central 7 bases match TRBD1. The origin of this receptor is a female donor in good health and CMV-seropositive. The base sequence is TGTGCCAGCATGGACAGGCCCACTATGAACACTGAAGCTTTCTTT. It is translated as CASMDRPTMNTEAFF.